Below, one T cell receptor beta chain is given with its context. This entry comes from a study of blood T cell repertoires in COVID-19. Background on the study: Sites in the United States, Italy and Spain provided acute and convalescent COVID-19 samples. The cDNA or gDNA used as material had been derived from T cells, B-cell-depleted T cells, or PBMCs.

Original methodology: Researchers report that nucleated cell counts were estimated from reference gene primer amplification. Profiling relied on immunoSEQ multiplex PCR, and the TCRdb table lists in-frame clones only, not all of them. V and J calls and clone size come straight from that table; D and trimming were deduced from the DNA. This table holds under 95,000 clones, 87% found once. Germline V gene data show CDR1 as MNHEY and CDR2 as SMNVEV (reference sequence). This CDR3 contains 15 residues. V trimming: 5 bases; J trimming: 3 bases; junction bases outside the gene matches: 5. The sample consisted of peripheral blood. J is TRBJ2-1 and V is TRBV27, with 9 bases aligning to TRBD1. This TCR was sampled from a man aged 55-75 years with acute or convalescent COVID-19. The CDR3 reads CASSDRDRVYNEQFF. The CDR3 DNA reads as TGTGCCAGCAGTGACCGGGACAGGGTCTACAATGAGCAGTTCTTC.